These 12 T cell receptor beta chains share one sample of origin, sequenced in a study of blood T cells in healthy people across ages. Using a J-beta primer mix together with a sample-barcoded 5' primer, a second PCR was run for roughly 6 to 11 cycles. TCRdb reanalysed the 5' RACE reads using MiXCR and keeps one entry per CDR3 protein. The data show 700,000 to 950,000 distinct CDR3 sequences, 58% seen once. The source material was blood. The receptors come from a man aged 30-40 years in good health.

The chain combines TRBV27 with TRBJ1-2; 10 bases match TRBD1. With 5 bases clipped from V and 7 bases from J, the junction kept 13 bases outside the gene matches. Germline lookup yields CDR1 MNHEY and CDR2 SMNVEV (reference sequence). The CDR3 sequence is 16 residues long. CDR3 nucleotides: TGTGCCAGCAGTCACATCGACAGGGGGCGTTCGGCTGGCTACACCTTC. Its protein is CASSHIDRGRSAGYTF.

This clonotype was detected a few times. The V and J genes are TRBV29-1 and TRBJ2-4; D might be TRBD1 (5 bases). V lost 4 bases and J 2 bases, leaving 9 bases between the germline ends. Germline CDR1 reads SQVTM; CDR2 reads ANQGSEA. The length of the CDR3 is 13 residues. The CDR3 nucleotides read TGCAGCGTTGTAGGGGTGACCAAAAACATTCAGTACTTC. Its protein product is CSVVGVTKNIQYF.

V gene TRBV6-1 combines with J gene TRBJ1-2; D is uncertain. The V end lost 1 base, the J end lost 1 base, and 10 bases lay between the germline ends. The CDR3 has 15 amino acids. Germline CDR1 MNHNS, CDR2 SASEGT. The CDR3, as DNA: TGTGCCAGCAGTGAAGATGGACGCAATAACTATGGCTACACCTTC. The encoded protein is CASSEDGRNNYGYTF.

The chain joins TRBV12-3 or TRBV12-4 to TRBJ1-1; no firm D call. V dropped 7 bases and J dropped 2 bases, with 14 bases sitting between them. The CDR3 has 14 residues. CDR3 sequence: CASKTSQENTEAFF. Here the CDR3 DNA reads TGTGCCAGCAAGACGAGTCAGGAAAACACTGAAGCTTTCTTT.

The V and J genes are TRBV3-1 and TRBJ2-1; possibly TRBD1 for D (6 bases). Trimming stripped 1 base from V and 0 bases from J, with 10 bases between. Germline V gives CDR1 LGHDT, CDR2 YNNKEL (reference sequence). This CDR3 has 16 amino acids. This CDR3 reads CASSQVPDSSYNEQFF. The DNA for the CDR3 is TGTGCCAGCAGCCAAGTGCCGGACAGCTCCTACAATGAGCAGTTCTTC.

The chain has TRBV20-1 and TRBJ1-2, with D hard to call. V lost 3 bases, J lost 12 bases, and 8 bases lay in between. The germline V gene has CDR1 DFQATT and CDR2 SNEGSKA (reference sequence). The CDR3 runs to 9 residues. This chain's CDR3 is CSARYHHTF. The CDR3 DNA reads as TGCAGTGCTAGGTACCACCACACCTTC.

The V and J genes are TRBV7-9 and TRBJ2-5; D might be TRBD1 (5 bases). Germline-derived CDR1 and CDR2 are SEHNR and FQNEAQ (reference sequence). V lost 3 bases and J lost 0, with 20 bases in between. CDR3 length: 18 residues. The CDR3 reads CASSLFPIRAGYQETQYF. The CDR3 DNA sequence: TGTGCCAGCAGCTTGTTCCCAATCAGGGCCGGGTACCAAGAGACCCAGTACTTC.

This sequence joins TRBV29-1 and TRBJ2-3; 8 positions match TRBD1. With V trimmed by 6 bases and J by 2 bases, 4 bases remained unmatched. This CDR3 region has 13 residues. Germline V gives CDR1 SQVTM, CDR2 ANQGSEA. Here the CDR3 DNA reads TGCAGCGTAGGACAGGGAGCCACAGATACGCAGTATTTT. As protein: CSVGQGATDTQYF.

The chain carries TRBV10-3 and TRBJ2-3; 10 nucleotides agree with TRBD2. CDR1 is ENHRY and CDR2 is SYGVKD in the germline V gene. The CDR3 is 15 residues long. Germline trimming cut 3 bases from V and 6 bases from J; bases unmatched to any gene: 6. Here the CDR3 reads CAISDTSGVGDTQYF. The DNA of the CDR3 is TGTGCCATCAGTGATACTAGCGGGGTCGGGGATACGCAGTATTTT.

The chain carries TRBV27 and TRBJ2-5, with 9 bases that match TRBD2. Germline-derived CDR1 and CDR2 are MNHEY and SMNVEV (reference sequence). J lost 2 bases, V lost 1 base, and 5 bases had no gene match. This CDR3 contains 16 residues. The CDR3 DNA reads TGTGCCAGCAGTTTATATGCGGGGGGGTATCAAGAGACCCAGTACTTC. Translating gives CASSLYAGGYQETQYF.

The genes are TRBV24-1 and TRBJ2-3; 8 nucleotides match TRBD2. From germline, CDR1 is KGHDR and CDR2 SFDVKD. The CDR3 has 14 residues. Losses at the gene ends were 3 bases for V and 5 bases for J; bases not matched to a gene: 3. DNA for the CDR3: TGTGCCACCAGTGATGGAGCGGGGGTAGATACGCAGTATTTT. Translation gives CATSDGAGVDTQYF.

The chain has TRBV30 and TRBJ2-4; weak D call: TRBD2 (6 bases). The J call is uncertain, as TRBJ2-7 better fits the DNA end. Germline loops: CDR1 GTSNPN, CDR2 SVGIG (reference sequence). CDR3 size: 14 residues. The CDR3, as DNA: TGTGCCTGGAGTGTAATGGGTACTAGCTCCGAGCAGTACTTC. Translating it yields CAWSVMGTSSEQYF.